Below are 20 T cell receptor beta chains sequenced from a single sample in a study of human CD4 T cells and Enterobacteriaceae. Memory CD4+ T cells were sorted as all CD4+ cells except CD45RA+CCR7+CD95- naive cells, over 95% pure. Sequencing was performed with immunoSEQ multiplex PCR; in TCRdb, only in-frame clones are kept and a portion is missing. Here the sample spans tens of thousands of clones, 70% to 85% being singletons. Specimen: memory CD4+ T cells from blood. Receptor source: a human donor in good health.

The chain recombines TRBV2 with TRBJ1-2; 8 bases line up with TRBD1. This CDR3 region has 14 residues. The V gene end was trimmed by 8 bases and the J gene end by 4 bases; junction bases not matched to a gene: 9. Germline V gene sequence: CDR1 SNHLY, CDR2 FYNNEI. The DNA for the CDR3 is TGTGCCAGCCTCCCAGGGGGCGGTTTCTATGGCTACACCTTC. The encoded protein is CASLPGGGFYGYTF.

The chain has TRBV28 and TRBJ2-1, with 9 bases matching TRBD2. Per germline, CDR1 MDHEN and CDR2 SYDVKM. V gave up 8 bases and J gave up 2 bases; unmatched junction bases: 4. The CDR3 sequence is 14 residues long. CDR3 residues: CASVSSGTYNEQFF. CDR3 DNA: TGTGCCAGCGTGTCTAGCGGGACCTACAATGAGCAGTTCTTC. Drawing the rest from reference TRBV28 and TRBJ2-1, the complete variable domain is DVKVTQSSRYLVKRTGEKVFLECVQDMDHENMFWYRQDPGLGLRLIYFSYDVKMKEKGDIPEGYSVSREKKERFSLILESASTNQTSMYLCASVSSGTYNEQFFGPGTRLTVL.

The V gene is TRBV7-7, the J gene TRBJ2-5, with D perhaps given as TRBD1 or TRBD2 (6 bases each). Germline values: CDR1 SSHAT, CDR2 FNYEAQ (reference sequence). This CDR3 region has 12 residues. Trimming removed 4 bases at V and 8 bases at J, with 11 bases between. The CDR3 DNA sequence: TGTGCCAGCAGCTCCGGGGGCGATACCCAGTACTTC. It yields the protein CASSSGGDTQYF. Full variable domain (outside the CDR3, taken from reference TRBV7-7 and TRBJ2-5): GAGVSQSPRYKVTKRGQDVTLRCDPISSHATLYWYQQALGQGPEFLTYFNYEAQPDKSGLPSDRFSAERPEGSISTLTIQRTEQRDSAMYRCASSSGGDTQYFGPGTRLLVL.

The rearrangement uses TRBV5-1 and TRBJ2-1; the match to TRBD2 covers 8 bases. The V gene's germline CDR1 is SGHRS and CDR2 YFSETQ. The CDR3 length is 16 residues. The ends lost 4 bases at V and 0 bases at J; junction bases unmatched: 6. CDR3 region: CASSPDGRASYNEQFF. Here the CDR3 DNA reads TGCGCCAGCAGCCCCGACGGGAGGGCCTCCTACAATGAGCAGTTCTTC.

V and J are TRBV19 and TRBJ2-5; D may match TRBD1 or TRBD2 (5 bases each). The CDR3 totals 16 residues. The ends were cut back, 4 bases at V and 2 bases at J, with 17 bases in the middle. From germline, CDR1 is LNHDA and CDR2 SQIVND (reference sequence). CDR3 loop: CASSTSGYRGQETQYF. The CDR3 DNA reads TGTGCCAGTAGTACTTCAGGGTACCGGGGACAAGAGACCCAGTACTTC.

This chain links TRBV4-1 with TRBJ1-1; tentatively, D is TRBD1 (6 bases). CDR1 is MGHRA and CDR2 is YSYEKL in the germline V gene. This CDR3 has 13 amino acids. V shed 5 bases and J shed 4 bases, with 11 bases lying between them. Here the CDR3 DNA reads TGCGCCAGCAGCTTCACAGGGTCCACTGAAGCTTTCTTT. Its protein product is CASSFTGSTEAFF.

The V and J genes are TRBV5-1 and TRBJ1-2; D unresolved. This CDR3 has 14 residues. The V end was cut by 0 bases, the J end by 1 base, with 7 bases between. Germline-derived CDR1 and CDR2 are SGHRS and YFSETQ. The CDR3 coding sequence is TGCGCCAGCAGCTTGGAACAGAATAACTATGGCTACACCTTC. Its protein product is CASSLEQNNYGYTF.

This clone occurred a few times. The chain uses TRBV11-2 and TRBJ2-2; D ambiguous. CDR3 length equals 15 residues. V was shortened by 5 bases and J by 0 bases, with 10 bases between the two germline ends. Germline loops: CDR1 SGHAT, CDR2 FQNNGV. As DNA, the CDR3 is TGTGCCAGCAGCCGGGCCTTAGCGAACACCGGGGAGCTGTTTTTT. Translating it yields CASSRALANTGELFF.

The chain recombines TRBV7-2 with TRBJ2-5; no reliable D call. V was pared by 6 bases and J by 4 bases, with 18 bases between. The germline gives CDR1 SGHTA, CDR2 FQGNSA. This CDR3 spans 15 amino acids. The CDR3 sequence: CASSPTTGLGETQYF. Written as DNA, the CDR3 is TGTGCCAGCAGTCCCACGACCGGATTAGGAGAGACCCAGTACTTC.

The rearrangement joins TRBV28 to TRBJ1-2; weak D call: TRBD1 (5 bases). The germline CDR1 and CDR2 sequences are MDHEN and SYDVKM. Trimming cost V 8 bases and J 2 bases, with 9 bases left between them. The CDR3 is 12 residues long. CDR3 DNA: TGTGCCAGCCGCAGGGCAAACTATGGCTACACCTTC. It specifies CASRRANYGYTF.

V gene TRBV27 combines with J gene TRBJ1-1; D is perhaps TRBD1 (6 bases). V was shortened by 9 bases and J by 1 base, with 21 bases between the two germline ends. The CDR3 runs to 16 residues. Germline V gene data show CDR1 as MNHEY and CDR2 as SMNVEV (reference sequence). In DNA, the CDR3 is TGTGCCAGAATCCCGCTGGAAGGGGGGCAGAACACTGAAGCTTTCTTT. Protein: CARIPLEGGQNTEAFF.

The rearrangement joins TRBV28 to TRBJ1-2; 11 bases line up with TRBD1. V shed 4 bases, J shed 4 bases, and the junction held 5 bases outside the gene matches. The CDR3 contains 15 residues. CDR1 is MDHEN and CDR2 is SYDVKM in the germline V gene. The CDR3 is CASSYGQGAGYGYTF. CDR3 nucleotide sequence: TGTGCCAGCAGTTACGGACAGGGGGCCGGCTATGGCTACACCTTC.

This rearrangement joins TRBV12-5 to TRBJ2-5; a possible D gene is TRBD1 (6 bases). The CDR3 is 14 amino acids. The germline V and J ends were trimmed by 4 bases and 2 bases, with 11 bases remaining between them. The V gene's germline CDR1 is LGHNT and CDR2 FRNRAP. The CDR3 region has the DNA TGTGCTAGTGGTTCGGGACAAACGCAAGAGACCCAGTACTTC. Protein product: CASGSGQTQETQYF.

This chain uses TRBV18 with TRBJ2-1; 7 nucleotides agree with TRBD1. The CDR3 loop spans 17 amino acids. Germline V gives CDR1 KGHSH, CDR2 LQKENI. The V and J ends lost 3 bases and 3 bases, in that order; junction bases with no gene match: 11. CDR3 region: CASSPRIGQAGYNEQFF. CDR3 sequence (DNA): TGTGCCAGCTCACCTCGCATAGGACAGGCGGGCTACAATGAGCAGTTCTTC.

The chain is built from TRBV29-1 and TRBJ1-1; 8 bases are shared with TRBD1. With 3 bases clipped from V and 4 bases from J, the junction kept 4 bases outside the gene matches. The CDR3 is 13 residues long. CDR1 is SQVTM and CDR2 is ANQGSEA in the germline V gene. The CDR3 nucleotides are TGCAGCGTTGAGCCCAGGGGGCTCACTGAAGCTTTCTTT. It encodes CSVEPRGLTEAFF.

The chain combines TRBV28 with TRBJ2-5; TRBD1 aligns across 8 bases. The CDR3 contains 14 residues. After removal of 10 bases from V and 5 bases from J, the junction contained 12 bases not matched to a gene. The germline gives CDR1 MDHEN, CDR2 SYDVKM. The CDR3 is CATSSDRGRETQYF. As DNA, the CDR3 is TGTGCCACCTCCAGTGACAGGGGTCGGGAGACCCAGTACTTC. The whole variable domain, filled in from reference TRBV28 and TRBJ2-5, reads DVKVTQSSRYLVKRTGEKVFLECVQDMDHENMFWYRQDPGLGLRLIYFSYDVKMKEKGDIPEGYSVSREKKERFSLILESASTNQTSMYLCATSSDRGRETQYFGPGTRLLVL.

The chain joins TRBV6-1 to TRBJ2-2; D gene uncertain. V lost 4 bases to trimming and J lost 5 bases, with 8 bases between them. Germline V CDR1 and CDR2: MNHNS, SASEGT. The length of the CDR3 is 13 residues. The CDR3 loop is CASSAPSTGELFF. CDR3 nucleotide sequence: TGTGCCAGCAGTGCCCCATCAACCGGGGAGCTGTTTTTT.

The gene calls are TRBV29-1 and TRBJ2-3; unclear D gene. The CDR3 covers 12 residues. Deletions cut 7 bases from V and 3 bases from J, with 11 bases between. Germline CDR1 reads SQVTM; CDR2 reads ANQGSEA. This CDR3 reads CSAAGLTDTQYF. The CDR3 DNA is TGCAGCGCTGCTGGCCTAACAGATACGCAGTATTTT.

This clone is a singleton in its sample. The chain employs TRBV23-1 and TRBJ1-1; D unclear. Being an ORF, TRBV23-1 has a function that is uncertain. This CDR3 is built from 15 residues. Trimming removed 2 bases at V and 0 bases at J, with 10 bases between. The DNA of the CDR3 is TGCGCCAGCAGTCAACCAACCAAGATGAACACTGAAGCTTTCTTT. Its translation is CASSQPTKMNTEAFF.

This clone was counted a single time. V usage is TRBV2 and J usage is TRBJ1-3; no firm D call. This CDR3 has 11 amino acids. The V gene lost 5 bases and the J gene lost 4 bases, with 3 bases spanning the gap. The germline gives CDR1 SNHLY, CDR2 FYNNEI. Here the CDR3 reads CASSPGNTIYF. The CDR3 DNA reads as TGTGCCAGCAGTCCGGGAAACACCATATATTTT.